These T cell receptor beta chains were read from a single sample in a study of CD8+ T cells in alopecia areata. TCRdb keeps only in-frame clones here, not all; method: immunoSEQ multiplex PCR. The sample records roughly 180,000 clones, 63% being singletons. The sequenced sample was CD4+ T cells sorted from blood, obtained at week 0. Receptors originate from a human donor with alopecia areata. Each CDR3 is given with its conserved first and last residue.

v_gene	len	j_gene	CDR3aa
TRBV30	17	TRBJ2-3	CAWSLPGPLGGTDTQYF
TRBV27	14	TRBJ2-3	CASSLYDSTDTQYF
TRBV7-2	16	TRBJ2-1	CASSALAGSSYNEQFF
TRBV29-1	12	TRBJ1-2	CSSLSENYGYTF
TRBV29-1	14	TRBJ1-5	CSVVIEGTDQPQHF
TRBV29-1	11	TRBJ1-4	CSTSQGGKLFF
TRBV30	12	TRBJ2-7	CASGQTSYEQYF
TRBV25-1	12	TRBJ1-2	CASRGPNYGYTF
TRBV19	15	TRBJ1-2	CASSIVALDSYGYTF
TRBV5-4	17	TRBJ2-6	CASSSPILGSGANVLTF
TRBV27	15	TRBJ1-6	CASSPRYMGNSPLHF
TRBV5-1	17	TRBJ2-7	CASSLGTGDLFNYEQYF
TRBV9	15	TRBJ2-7	CASSARGKGDYEQYF
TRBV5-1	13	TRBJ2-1	CASSSGGAQEQFF
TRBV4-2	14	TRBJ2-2	CASSQKSMAGELFF
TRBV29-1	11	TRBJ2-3	CSVGYTDTQYF
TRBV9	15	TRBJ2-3	CASSATTGSTDTQYF
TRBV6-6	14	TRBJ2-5	CASREQGSEGTQYF
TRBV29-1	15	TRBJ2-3	CSVVGGGKSTDTQYF
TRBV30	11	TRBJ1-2	CALQVGYGYTF
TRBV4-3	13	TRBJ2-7	CASSPQWGYEQYF
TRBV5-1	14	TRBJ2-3	CASSRDVTEDTQYF
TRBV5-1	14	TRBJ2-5	CASSLGLGGETQYF
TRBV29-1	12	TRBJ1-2	CSVAQGAGGYTF
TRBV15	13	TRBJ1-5	CATSRVGYQPQHF
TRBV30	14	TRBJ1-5	CAWSQGARGQPQHF
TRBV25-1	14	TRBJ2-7	CASSEMAGRDEQYF
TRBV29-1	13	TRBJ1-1	CSVVGAPHTEAFF
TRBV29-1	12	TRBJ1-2	CSVGTPNYGYTF
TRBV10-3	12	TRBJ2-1	CATLDDLNEQFF
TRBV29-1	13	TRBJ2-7	CSVDSGRSYEQYF
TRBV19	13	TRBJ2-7	CASSFRVTYEQYF
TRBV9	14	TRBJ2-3	CASSPRTGVDTQYF
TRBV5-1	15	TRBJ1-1	CASGAGGRENTEAFF
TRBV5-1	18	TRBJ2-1	CASSLAGLARLIYNEQFF
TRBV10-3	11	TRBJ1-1	CAIARDTEAFF
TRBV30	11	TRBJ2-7	CAWSVIGQVMF
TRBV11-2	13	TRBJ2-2	CASSLMSKGELFF
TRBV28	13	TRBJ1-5	CASTNRDNQPQHF
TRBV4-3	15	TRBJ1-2	CASSQDAEGTYGYTF
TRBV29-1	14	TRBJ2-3	CSVETRQATDTQYF
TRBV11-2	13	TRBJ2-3	CASSLDYTDTQYF
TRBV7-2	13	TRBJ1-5	CASSSDRDQPQHF
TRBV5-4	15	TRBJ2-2	CASSFVLGGTGELFF
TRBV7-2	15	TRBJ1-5	CASSLAVISNQPQHF